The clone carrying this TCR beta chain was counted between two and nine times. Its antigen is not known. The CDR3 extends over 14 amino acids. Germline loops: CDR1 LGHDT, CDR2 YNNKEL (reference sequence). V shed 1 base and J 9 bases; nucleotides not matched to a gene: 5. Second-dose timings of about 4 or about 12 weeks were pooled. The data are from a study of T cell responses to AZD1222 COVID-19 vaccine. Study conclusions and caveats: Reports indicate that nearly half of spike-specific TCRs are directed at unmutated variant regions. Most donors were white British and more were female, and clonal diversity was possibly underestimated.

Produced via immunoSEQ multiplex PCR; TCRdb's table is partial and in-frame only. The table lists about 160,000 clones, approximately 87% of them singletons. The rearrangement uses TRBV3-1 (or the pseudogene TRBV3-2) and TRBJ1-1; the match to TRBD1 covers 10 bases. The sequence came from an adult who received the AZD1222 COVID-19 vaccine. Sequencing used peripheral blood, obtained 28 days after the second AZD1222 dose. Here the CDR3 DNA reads TGTGCCAGCAGCCAAGGGGAGGGACAGGGGAAAGCTTTCTTT. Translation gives CASSQGEGQGKAFF.